This TCR beta chain was sequenced during a study of technical replicates of blood from a few donors. The germline V gene encodes CDR1 ENHRY and CDR2 SYGVKD. This CDR3 is built from 13 residues. The V and J ends lost 4 bases and 1 base, in that order; junction bases with no gene match: 1. Measured with immunoSEQ multiplex PCR; TCRdb has only the in-frame clones, and not every one. The table has about 34,000 clones, 85% to 95% seen once. The chain combines TRBV10-3 with TRBJ2-7; 7 nucleotides line up with TRBD1. Sequenced material: PBMCs. The TCR was taken from a human donor in good health. Some clones in this sample may be carry-over from other donors' samples. CDR3 nucleotides: TGTGCCATCAGTGCAGGGGGTTCCTACGAGCAGTACTTC. Amino acids: CAISAGGSYEQYF.